The 10 T cell receptor beta chains reported below all come from one sample, sequenced in a study of chronic HIV infection and antiretroviral therapy. TCRdb independently ran MiXCR on the 5' RACE reads; one entry per CDR3 protein. The top ten hold under 3.5% of the sample, which has roughly 50,000 distinct CDR3 sequences, 19% seen once. Material: peripheral blood. The source is an adult who had HIV and had not received antiretroviral therapy, or was an uninfected healthy control (not recorded which).

This clonotype was recorded at least ten times. The genes are TRBV20-1 and TRBJ2-3; 7 bases are shared with TRBD2. This CDR3 has 13 residues. Germline CDR1 is DFQATT and CDR2 is SNEGSKA (reference sequence). V was pared by 8 bases and J by 2 bases, with 7 bases of the junction left unmatched. The CDR3 DNA reads as TGCAGTCTAGCGGAACCCGTCACAGATACGCAGTATTTT. This encodes CSLAEPVTDTQYF.

This clonotype was seen more than once but under ten times. The chain carries TRBV15 and TRBJ2-5, with 8 nucleotides matching TRBD2. Germline loops: CDR1 LNHNV, CDR2 YYDKDF (reference sequence). This CDR3 contains 16 residues. The ends lost 5 bases at V and 0 bases at J; junction bases unmatched: 8. The CDR3 reads CATSRRPGGDQETQYF. Here the CDR3 DNA reads TGTGCCACCAGCCGCCGGCCGGGGGGGGACCAAGAGACCCAGTACTTC.

This clonotype came up a few times. The J gene is TRBJ2-3, the V gene TRBV10-3; 7 nucleotides align to TRBD2. This CDR3 contains 14 residues. CDR1 and CDR2 (germline): ENHRY, SYGVKD. The V and J ends lost 0 bases and 8 bases, in that order; junction bases with no gene match: 5. The CDR3 loop reads CAISESGGSGTQYF. The CDR3 DNA sequence: TGTGCCATCAGTGAGTCGGGCGGGAGCGGTACGCAGTATTTT.

This clonotype appeared a few times. The J gene is TRBJ2-3, the V gene TRBV28; D unresolved. The CDR3 covers 12 residues. Germline CDR1 and CDR2: MDHEN and SYDVKM. Trimming shortened V by 6 bases and J by 4 bases, and 8 bases separated the two germline ends. CDR3 protein: CASSSRPDTQYF. CDR3 nucleotide sequence: TGTGCCAGCAGCTCTCGCCCAGATACGCAGTATTTT.

V and J are TRBV6-1 and TRBJ2-7; possible D gene TRBD1, 5 bases. Germline V lookup: CDR1 MNHNS, CDR2 SASEGT. The CDR3 spans 15 residues. Trimming cost V 1 base and J 7 bases, with 17 bases left between them. In DNA form, the CDR3 reads TGTGCCAGCAGTGAAGGGGGCGGAGACTTAGGGGAGCAGTACTTC. It specifies CASSEGGGDLGEQYF.

This clonotype was counted between two and nine times. V gene TRBV28 combines with J gene TRBJ2-7; a possible D gene is TRBD1 (7 bases). The CDR3 runs 11 residues. Germline CDR1 and CDR2: MDHEN and SYDVKM. V dropped 6 bases and J dropped 12 bases, with 15 bases sitting between them. Written as DNA, the CDR3 is TGTGCCAGCAGAGGACAGGTGGGGGGGTACTTC. Encoded protein: CASRGQVGGYF.

This clonotype was counted a few times. The chain joins TRBV29-1 to TRBJ2-7; 9 bases are a match to TRBD1. With V trimmed by 6 bases and J by 5 bases, 2 bases remained unmatched. This CDR3 region has 11 residues. Germline CDR1 SQVTM, CDR2 ANQGSEA. The CDR3 bases are TGCAGCGTGGACAGGGGAAACGAGCAGTACTTC. This gives the protein CSVDRGNEQYF.

This clonotype has just a few counts. The rearrangement joins TRBV12-3 or TRBV12-4 to TRBJ1-5, with 10 bases matching TRBD1. The V gene end was trimmed by 5 bases and the J gene end by 3 bases; junction bases not matched to a gene: 13. CDR3 length: 18 residues. CDR3 bases: TGTGCCAGCAGTCTCCGGCGACAGGGGGCTAACTTCAATCAGCCCCAGCATTTT. Its translation: CASSLRRQGANFNQPQHF.

There are a few counts of this clonotype. The genes are TRBV29-1 and TRBJ1-1; a possible D gene is TRBD1 (5 bases). This CDR3 is 11 amino acids long. In germline, CDR1 is SQVTM, CDR2 ANQGSEA. V lost 6 bases, J lost 7 bases, and 12 bases lay in between. In DNA form, the CDR3 reads TGCAGCGTAGGGGCGGGGTATGAAGCTTTCTTT. Translating it yields CSVGAGYEAFF.

This rearrangement joins TRBV4-1 to TRBJ2-7; the D is unclear. Looked up from germline, CDR1 is MGHRA and CDR2 is YSYEKL. Trimming took 0 bases from V and 9 from J, leaving 12 bases between them. The CDR3 spans 13 residues. For the CDR3, the DNA is TGCGCCAGCAGCCAAGATAGTGTAACAATGCAGTACTTC. Its translation: CASSQDSVTMQYF.